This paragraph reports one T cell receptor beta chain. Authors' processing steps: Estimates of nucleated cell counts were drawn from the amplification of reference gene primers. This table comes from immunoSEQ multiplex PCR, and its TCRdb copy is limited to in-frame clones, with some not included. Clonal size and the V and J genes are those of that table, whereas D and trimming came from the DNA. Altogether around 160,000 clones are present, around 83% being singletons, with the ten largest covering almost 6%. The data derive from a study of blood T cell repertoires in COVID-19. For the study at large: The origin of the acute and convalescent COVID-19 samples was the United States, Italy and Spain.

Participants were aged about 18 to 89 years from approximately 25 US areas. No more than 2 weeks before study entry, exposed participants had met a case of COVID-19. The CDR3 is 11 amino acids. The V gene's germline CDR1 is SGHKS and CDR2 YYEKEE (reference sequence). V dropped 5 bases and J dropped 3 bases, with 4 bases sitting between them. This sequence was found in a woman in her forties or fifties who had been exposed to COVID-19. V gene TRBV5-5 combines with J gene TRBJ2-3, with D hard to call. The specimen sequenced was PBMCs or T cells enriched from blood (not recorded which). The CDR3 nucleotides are TGTGCCAGCAGTCGTACAGATACGCAGTATTTT. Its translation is CASSRTDTQYF.